This T cell receptor (beta chain) emerged from a study of CD8 T cells in ankylosing spondylitis. The ends were cut back, 2 bases at V and 10 bases at J, with 18 bases in the middle. The CDR3 extends over 15 amino acids. Points on this clonotype: Its antigen is not known.

Study outcomes and limitations: In ankylosing spondylitis blood, a motif of eight highly homologous TCR beta variants appeared characteristic. Disease-linked clones reportedly concentrated significantly in matched ankylosing spondylitis synovial fluid.

A quantitative 5'-RACE method, one with molecular barcodes, was used to make TCR beta libraries. TCRdb ran MiXCR on the 5' RACE reads and lists one entry per CDR3 protein. The sample holds about 750,000 distinct CDR3 sequences; around 20% are singletons and the top ten take under 20%. This clonotype was obtained from a male donor with ankylosing spondylitis. The chain is built from TRBV12-3 or TRBV12-4 and TRBJ2-1, with a tentative D call TRBD2 (5 bases). The sample consisted of blood, either unsorted or a sorted T cell fraction (not recorded which). Here the CDR3 DNA reads TGTGCCAGCAGTTTACTAGCAGCCCTCTCCGGGGAGCAGTTCTTC. It specifies CASSLLAALSGEQFF.